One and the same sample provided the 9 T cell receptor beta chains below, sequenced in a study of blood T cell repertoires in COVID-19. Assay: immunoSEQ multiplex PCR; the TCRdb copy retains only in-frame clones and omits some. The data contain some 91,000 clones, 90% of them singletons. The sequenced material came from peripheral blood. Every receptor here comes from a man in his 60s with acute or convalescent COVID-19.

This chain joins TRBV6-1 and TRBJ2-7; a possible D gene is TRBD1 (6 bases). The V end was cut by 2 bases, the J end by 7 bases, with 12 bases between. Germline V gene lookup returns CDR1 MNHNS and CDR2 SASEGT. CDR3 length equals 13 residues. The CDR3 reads CASSERTEREQYV. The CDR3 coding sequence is TGTGCCAGCAGTGAAAGGACAGAACGGGAGCAGTACGTC.

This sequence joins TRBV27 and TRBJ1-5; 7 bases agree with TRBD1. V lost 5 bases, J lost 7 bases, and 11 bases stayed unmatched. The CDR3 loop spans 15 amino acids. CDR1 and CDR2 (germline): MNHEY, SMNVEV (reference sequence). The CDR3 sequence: CASSPLGQTRQPQHF. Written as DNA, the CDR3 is TGTGCCAGCAGTCCCCTGGGACAGACGAGGCAGCCCCAGCATTTT.

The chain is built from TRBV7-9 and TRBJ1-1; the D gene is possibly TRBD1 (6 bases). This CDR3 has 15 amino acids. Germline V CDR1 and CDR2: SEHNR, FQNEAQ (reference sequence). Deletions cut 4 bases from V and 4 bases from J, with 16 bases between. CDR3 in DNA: TGTGCCAGCAGCTCTCAGGGGACGTCCCCCACTGAAGCTTTCTTT. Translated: CASSSQGTSPTEAFF.

Written as DNA, the CDR3 is TGTGCCAGCAGCCGGGACAGGGGAACCTACAATGAGCAGTTCTTC. Its protein product is CASSRDRGTYNEQFF. V and J are TRBV3-1 (or the pseudogene TRBV3-2) and TRBJ2-1; TRBD1 matches 10 bases. Germline V gene data show CDR1 as LGHDT and CDR2 as YNNKEL (reference sequence). V lost 4 bases, J lost 2 bases, and 2 bases stayed unmatched. This CDR3 is 15 amino acids long.

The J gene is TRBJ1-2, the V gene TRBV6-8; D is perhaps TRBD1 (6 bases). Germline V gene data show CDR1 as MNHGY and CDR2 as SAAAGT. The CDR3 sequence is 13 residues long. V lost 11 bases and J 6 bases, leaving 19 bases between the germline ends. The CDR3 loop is CAWGGGLFDGYTF. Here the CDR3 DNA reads TGTGCCTGGGGGGGCGGTCTTTTCGATGGCTACACCTTC.

CDR3: CASSLAGLSGNYTRGEQFF. DNA for the CDR3: TGTGCCAGCAGCTTGGCCGGCCTTAGCGGGAACTACACGCGGGGGGAGCAGTTCTTC. The V and J genes are TRBV5-5 and TRBJ2-1; 8 bases fit TRBD2. CDR3 length equals 19 residues. Trimming cost V 0 bases and J 10 bases; bases outside gene matches: 21. The germline V gene has CDR1 SGHKS and CDR2 YYEKEE (reference sequence).

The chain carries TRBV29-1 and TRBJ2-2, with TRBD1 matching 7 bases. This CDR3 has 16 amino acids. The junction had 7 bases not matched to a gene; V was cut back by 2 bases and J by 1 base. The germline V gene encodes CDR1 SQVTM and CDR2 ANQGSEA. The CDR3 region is CSVEKSTGMNTGELFF. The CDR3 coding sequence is TGCAGCGTTGAAAAGTCGACAGGGATGAACACCGGGGAGCTGTTTTTT.

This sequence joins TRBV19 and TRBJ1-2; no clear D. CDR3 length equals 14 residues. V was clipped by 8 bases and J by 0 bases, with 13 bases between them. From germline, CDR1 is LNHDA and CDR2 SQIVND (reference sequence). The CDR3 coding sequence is TGTGCCAGTTTCAGTGGCAGGACTAACTATGGCTACACCTTC. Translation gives CASFSGRTNYGYTF. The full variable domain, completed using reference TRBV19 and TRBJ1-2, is DGGITQSPKYLFRKEGQNVTLSCEQNLNHDAMYWYRQDPGQGLRLIYYSQIVNDFQKGDIAEGYSVSREKKESFPLTVTSAQKNPTAFYLCASFSGRTNYGYTFGSGTRLTVV.

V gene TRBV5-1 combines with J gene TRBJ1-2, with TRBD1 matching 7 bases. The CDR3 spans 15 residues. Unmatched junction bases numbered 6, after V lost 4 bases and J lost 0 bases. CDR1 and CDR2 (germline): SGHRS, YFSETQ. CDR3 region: CASSLGTVSNYGYTF. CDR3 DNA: TGCGCCAGCAGCCTAGGGACAGTATCTAACTATGGCTACACCTTC.